This T cell receptor beta chain came from a study of vaccination effects on CD4 cells after COVID-19. General study points: In the study, convalescent patients were few, and early post-infection timepoints were absent.

The protocol was immunoSEQ multiplex PCR, while the TCRdb copy is restricted to in-frame clones and leaves out a portion. In the table there are tens of thousands of clones, less than 80% of which are singletons. Turning to this clone: Its antigen is unknown.

Antigen-specific CD4+ T cells were first expanded with viral peptide pools by the ViraFEST assay and only then sequenced. Following culture for 9 to 11 days, CD4+ T cells were isolated. Vaccine recipients had no previous SARS-CoV-2 infection; their nucleocapsid antibodies were negative. The source material was CD4+ T cells from PBMCs cultured with HCoV-OC43 spike peptides, sampled before COVID-19 vaccination. Indicated subset: HCoV-OC43 spike overlapping peptide pool stimulation. The clonotype comes from a human donor who received a COVID-19 vaccine.

DNA for the CDR3: TGTGCCAGCAGTCCCCTGGGGCCCTACAATGAGCAGTTCTTC. Its protein product is CASSPLGPYNEQFF. This rearrangement joins TRBV27 to TRBJ2-1, with D perhaps TRBD1 (5 bases). CDR1 is MNHEY and CDR2 is SMNVEV in the germline V gene (reference sequence). V lost 5 bases and J 2 bases, leaving 10 bases between the germline ends. This CDR3 is built from 14 residues.